The source of this TCR beta chain is a study of blood T cell repertoires in COVID-19. At the level of the study: Acute and convalescent COVID-19 specimens originated in the United States, Italy and Spain. Nucleic acid was either cDNA or gDNA, and it came from T cells, B-cell-depleted T cells, or PBMCs.

Only a few counts were recorded for this clone. The repertoire was sequenced with immunoSEQ multiplex PCR; TCRdb's copy has only in-frame clones and lacks some. The sample contains 30,000 to 40,000 clones, around 86% of which appear only once. Trimming cost V 6 bases and J 3 bases, with 11 bases left between them. This CDR3 spans 13 amino acids. This chain joins TRBV12-3 or TRBV12-4 and TRBJ1-1; D remains ambiguous. The sample taken for sequencing was peripheral blood. This TCR was recovered from a man aged 65 to 79 with acute or convalescent COVID-19. CDR3 nucleotides: TGTGCCAGCAGCCGAAGCCCTTACACTGAAGCTTTCTTT. Protein sequence: CASSRSPYTEAFF.